The entry below gives a single T cell receptor (beta chain) sequence along with its context. Sequencing was performed with immunoSEQ multiplex PCR; in TCRdb, only in-frame clones are kept and a portion is missing. The repertoire holds tens of thousands of clones, with roughly four fifths as singletons. This record comes from a study of T cells in narcolepsy. Across the study: Donors had narcolepsy type 1 or type 2, or were healthy controls.

The V segment lost 3 bases and the J segment 5 bases; nucleotides outside the gene matches: 10. Germline V gene lookup returns CDR1 SGHNT and CDR2 YYREEE (reference sequence). The CDR3 runs to 15 residues. The chain couples TRBV5-4 to TRBJ2-5; 7 nucleotides align to TRBD2. The TCR sequence derives from a human donor with narcolepsy. Material: CD45RA- memory CD4+ T cells from PBMCs. CDR3 sequence: CASSSGGLGGETQYF. The CDR3 DNA sequence: TGTGCCAGCAGCTCCGGCGGACTGGGGGGGGAGACCCAGTACTTC.